This T cell receptor beta chain was recovered during a study of Tregs in tolerant kidney transplant recipients. Assay: immunoSEQ multiplex PCR; the TCRdb copy retains only in-frame clones and omits some. The profile shows tens of thousands of clones, under 95% of them singletons. The J segment lost 1 base and the V segment lost 0 bases, leaving 2 bases of the junction unmatched. CDR1 and CDR2 (germline): SGHRS, YFSETQ. The CDR3 consists of 16 residues. The rearrangement uses TRBV5-1 and TRBJ2-5; 11 bases map to TRBD2. Input material: Tregs from blood. The source is a human donor in good health. CDR3 residues: CASSLGGTSGQETQYF. DNA for the CDR3: TGCGCCAGCAGCTTGGGAGGGACTAGCGGCCAAGAGACCCAGTACTTC.